The TCR beta chain described here comes from a study of T cell responses to AZD1222 COVID-19 vaccine. Broader study findings: Clonal diversity may have been underestimated, and the donors were mostly white British, with more females than males. With dominance at 160-218 and 743-854, vaccine-associated CD4 TCRs spanned spike.

The assay was immunoSEQ multiplex PCR, and TCRdb's table has in-frame clones only and misses some. The sample gives around 140,000 clones, 90% to 95% of which show up once; more than 10% is in the top ten. In the case of this clone: Its antigen remains unknown.

The germline V gene encodes CDR1 KGHDR and CDR2 SFDVKD. This CDR3 comprises 16 residues. Trimming removed 4 bases from V and 7 bases from J, with 19 bases in between. Material: peripheral blood, obtained after recovery from COVID-19. The clonotype comes from an adult who had recovered from COVID-19. The rearrangement joins TRBV24-1 to TRBJ2-1; weak D call: TRBD2 (5 bases). CDR3 sequence reads: CATSDYIKTTGNEQFF. The CDR3 coding sequence is TGTGCCACCAGTGACTACATAAAGACTACCGGTAATGAGCAGTTCTTC.